Following are 28 T cell receptor beta chains from one sample sequenced in a study of response to subunit inactivated influenza vaccine. TCRdb reprocessed the RT-PCR reads with MiXCR, giving one entry per CDR3 protein. The sample gives about 520,000 distinct CDR3 sequences, roughly 25% of which show up once; approximately 2% is in the top ten. The material was CD4+ T cells sorted from PBMCs, obtained more than 4 days after vaccination. These receptors were taken from a man aged 45-65 years who received an inactivated influenza vaccine.

This clonotype has ten or more counts. The chain employs TRBV7-2 and TRBJ1-1, with unresolved D. Germline V gene lookup returns CDR1 SGHTA and CDR2 FQGNSA. The CDR3 loop spans 14 amino acids. Trimming stripped 7 bases from V and 3 bases from J, with 15 bases between. CDR3 residues: CASKTWAGYTEAFF. CDR3 coding DNA: TGTGCCAGCAAAACGTGGGCAGGTTACACTGAAGCTTTCTTT.

The CDR3 sequence is CSVQLGGNQPQHF. The CDR3 DNA sequence: TGCAGCGTTCAACTCGGGGGAAATCAGCCCCAGCATTTT. The chain carries TRBV29-1 and TRBJ1-5; the D gene is possibly TRBD1 (5 bases). The CDR3 spans 13 residues. Germline-derived CDR1 and CDR2 are SQVTM and ANQGSEA. V was trimmed by 5 bases and J by 4 bases, leaving 12 bases between them.

This clonotype was recorded a few times. The rearrangement joins TRBV20-1 to TRBJ2-2; no clear D gene. Germline V CDR1 and CDR2: DFQATT, SNEGSKA (reference sequence). The CDR3 is 12 residues long. Trimming shortened V by 0 bases and J by 6 bases, and 5 bases separated the two germline ends. Here the CDR3 DNA reads TGCAGTGCTAGAGATCGGGCCGGGGAGCTGTTTTTT. It specifies CSARDRAGELFF.

This clonotype occurred once. V gene TRBV27 combines with J gene TRBJ2-1, with 8 bases fitting TRBD1. CDR3 length: 17 amino acids. Germline V gene data show CDR1 as MNHEY and CDR2 as SMNVEV (reference sequence). The V and J ends lost 6 bases and 2 bases, in that order; junction bases with no gene match: 12. CDR3 in amino acids: CASSLARRQGTYNEQFF. The CDR3 nucleotides read TGTGCCAGCAGCCTGGCCCGTAGACAGGGGACCTACAATGAGCAGTTCTTC.

This clonotype was seen only a few times. The gene calls are TRBV5-5 and TRBJ1-1; D is undetermined. The length of the CDR3 is 14 residues. Trimming cost V 0 bases and J 5 bases, with 11 bases left between them. Germline V lookup: CDR1 SGHKS, CDR2 YYEKEE (reference sequence). The CDR3 nucleotides are TGTGCCAGCAGCTTGGCAACAACGGGGACTGAAGCTTTCTTT. This sequence encodes CASSLATTGTEAFF.

This clonotype appeared many times. The V gene is TRBV7-2, the J gene TRBJ1-2, with a weak D call TRBD1 (6 bases). CDR1 is SGHTA, CDR2 FQGNSA, per germline. The CDR3 contains 15 residues. V was clipped by 0 bases and J by 7 bases, with 15 bases between them. The DNA for the CDR3 is TGTGCCAGCAGCTTAGCCACCTGGCAGGGGACTGGCTACACCTTC. Translated: CASSLATWQGTGYTF.

In this sample, this clonotype turned up a few times. The chain employs TRBV5-1 and TRBJ2-7, with 7 positions matching TRBD1. The CDR3 consists of 14 residues. Germline CDR1 is SGHRS and CDR2 is YFSETQ. The V and J ends lost 2 bases and 0 bases, in that order; junction bases with no gene match: 2. CDR3 sequence (DNA): TGCGCCAGCAGCTTTGACAGGGACTCCTACGAGCAGTACTTC. This gives the protein CASSFDRDSYEQYF. The full variable domain, in which reference TRBV5-1 and TRBJ2-7 provide the parts outside the CDR3, is KAGVTQTPRYLIKTRGQQVTLSCSPISGHRSVSWYQQTPGQGLQFLFEYFSETQRNKGNFPGRFSGRQFSNSRSEMNVSTLELGDSALYLCASSFDRDSYEQYFGPGTRLTVT.

V gene TRBV14 combines with J gene TRBJ2-1; 8 nucleotides match TRBD2. The CDR3 spans 17 residues. Per germline, CDR1 SGHDN and CDR2 FVKESK. V lost 0 bases to trimming and J lost 9 bases; unmatched junction nucleotides: 13. The CDR3 DNA is TGTGCCAGCAGCCAAGATTCGGCGGGGGGAAGGCCCTTTGAGCAGTTCTTC. Translating gives CASSQDSAGGRPFEQFF.

This clonotype was recorded only once. This sequence joins TRBV20-1 and TRBJ2-7, with D hard to call. This CDR3 contains 12 residues. CDR1 DFQATT and CDR2 SNEGSKA come from the germline V gene (reference sequence). Trimming removed 0 bases at V and 4 bases at J, with 7 bases between. CDR3 nucleotides: TGCAGTGCTAGAGAACCAGCTTACGAGCAGTACTTC. Protein: CSAREPAYEQYF.

The genes are TRBV20-1 and TRBJ2-7, with no clear D. Germline V gives CDR1 DFQATT, CDR2 SNEGSKA (reference sequence). V lost 4 bases to trimming and J lost 3 bases, with 13 bases between them. The CDR3 contains 13 residues. The CDR3 DNA sequence: TGCAGTGCTACAGCTGCCTCTAGCTACGAGCAGTACTTC. Its protein is CSATAASSYEQYF.

This chain joins TRBV2 and TRBJ2-7, with TRBD2 matching 10 bases. The CDR3 spans 16 residues. Germline assignment: CDR1 SNHLY and CDR2 FYNNEI. Trimming at V came to 1 base and at J to 3 bases, leaving 6 bases not matched to a gene. The CDR3 bases are TGTGCCAGCAGTGAAGGGCCTAGCGGGAGTATCTACGAGCAGTACTTC. It encodes CASSEGPSGSIYEQYF.

The rearrangement joins TRBV7-9 to TRBJ1-1, with D uncertain. This CDR3 is built from 13 residues. V lost 5 bases to trimming and J lost 3 bases, with 10 bases between them. Per the germline V gene, CDR1 is SEHNR and CDR2 is FQNEAQ (reference sequence). CDR3 sequence: CASSRTQDTEAFF. The CDR3 DNA is TGTGCCAGCAGCCGGACCCAGGACACTGAAGCTTTCTTT.

This clonotype has a count of ten or more. V and J are TRBV20-1 and TRBJ2-1; 11 positions agree with TRBD2. Looked up from germline, CDR1 is DFQATT and CDR2 is SNEGSKA (reference sequence). The V segment lost 2 bases and the J segment 3 bases; nucleotides outside the gene matches: 9. The CDR3 runs 17 residues. CDR3 sequence reads: CSARSGLAERDYNEQFF. The DNA for the CDR3 is TGCAGTGCTAGATCGGGACTAGCGGAGCGGGACTACAATGAGCAGTTCTTC.

The chain has TRBV20-1 and TRBJ2-3; 12 bases are shared with TRBD2. V gave up 1 base and J gave up 4 bases; unmatched junction bases: 12. Looked up from germline, CDR1 is DFQATT and CDR2 is SNEGSKA (reference sequence). The CDR3 covers 18 residues. CDR3 amino acids: CSARVTPGLAGFSDTQYF. The CDR3 nucleotides read TGCAGTGCTAGAGTTACCCCGGGACTAGCGGGTTTTTCAGATACGCAGTATTTT.

This rearrangement joins TRBV20-1 to TRBJ2-3, with TRBD1 matching 7 bases. Germline loops: CDR1 DFQATT, CDR2 SNEGSKA (reference sequence). J was trimmed by 2 bases and V by 8 bases; bases with no gene match: 7. This CDR3 is 13 amino acids long. CDR3 nucleotide sequence: TGCAGTTCGACAGGGTGGAACACAGATACGCAGTATTTT. Protein sequence: CSSTGWNTDTQYF.

The chain is built from TRBV28 and TRBJ2-1, with 10 bases fitting TRBD2. Losses at the gene ends were 6 bases for V and 1 base for J; bases not matched to a gene: 6. This CDR3 comprises 16 residues. Germline CDR1 MDHEN, CDR2 SYDVKM. The CDR3 region has the DNA TGTGCCAGCAGACCGGCTAGCGGGAGTTCCTACAATGAGCAGTTCTTC. This gives the protein CASRPASGSSYNEQFF.

This clonotype turned up a few times. This chain uses TRBV6-5 with TRBJ1-5, with D perhaps TRBD1 (5 bases). Trimming pared 1 base from V and 1 base from J, leaving 8 bases between. Germline CDR1 and CDR2: MNHEY and SVGAGI. The CDR3 has 15 amino acids. The CDR3 DNA is TGTGCCAGCAGTTACTTTCAGGGAAGCAATCAGCCCCAGCATTTT. It is translated as CASSYFQGSNQPQHF.

This clonotype showed up just a few times. The V call is TRBV7-8, the J call TRBJ1-2; D uncertain. The CDR3 spans 15 residues. V gave up 5 bases and J gave up 2 bases, with 15 bases separating them. Germline lookup yields CDR1 SGHVS and CDR2 FQNEAQ. CDR3 coding DNA: TGTGCCAGCAGCACTATACTGGACCCGAACTATGGCTACACCTTC. Translated, it gives CASSTILDPNYGYTF.

The chain joins TRBV10-3 to TRBJ1-5, with D unclear. The CDR3 length is 13 residues. Germline values: CDR1 ENHRY, CDR2 SYGVKD. V was cut by 2 bases and J by 0 bases, with 2 bases left in between. Here the CDR3 reads CAISEVSNQPQHF. CDR3 DNA sequence: TGTGCCATCAGTGAGGTTAGCAATCAGCCCCAGCATTTT.

The rearrangement joins TRBV12-3 or TRBV12-4 to TRBJ1-5; D is uncertain. V lost 3 bases and J lost 11, with 14 bases in between. This CDR3 contains 13 residues. The CDR3 reads CASSFERLLAQHF. The CDR3 DNA follows: TGTGCCAGCAGTTTTGAGCGGCTTCTGGCCCAGCATTTT.

The sample holds a few counts of this clonotype. The rearrangement uses TRBV5-1 and TRBJ2-7; 8 bases line up with TRBD1. The ends lost 4 bases at V and 7 bases at J; junction bases unmatched: 13. The CDR3 has 15 amino acids. CDR1 and CDR2 from the germline V gene are SGHRS and YFSETQ. CDR3 sequence (DNA): TGCGCCAGCAGCCTCCCCGTGCAGGGGGCAGGGGAGCAGTACTTC. Residues: CASSLPVQGAGEQYF.

The J gene is TRBJ2-1, the V gene TRBV5-1; D ambiguous. CDR1 is SGHRS, CDR2 YFSETQ, per germline. Trimming stripped 0 bases from V and 0 bases from J, with 10 bases between. The CDR3 is 16 residues long. The CDR3: CASSLEVVRSYNEQFF. In DNA form, the CDR3 reads TGCGCCAGCAGCTTGGAGGTCGTACGCTCCTACAATGAGCAGTTCTTC.

CDR3 amino acids: CASSRGRANEKLFF. As DNA, the CDR3 is TGTGCCAGCTCACGAGGGAGAGCTAATGAAAAACTGTTTTTT. The J gene is TRBJ1-4, the V gene TRBV18; D is undetermined. The CDR3 runs to 14 residues. Trimming took off 4 bases at V and 3 bases at J, with 9 bases between the two ends. Germline-derived CDR1 and CDR2 are KGHSH and LQKENI.

The chain recombines TRBV10-3 with TRBJ2-2, with 13 bases lining up with TRBD2. Germline V lookup: CDR1 ENHRY, CDR2 SYGVKD. V gave up 4 bases and J gave up 0 bases; unmatched junction bases: 8. This CDR3 has 19 amino acids. The CDR3 spells CAISGIFGLAGANTGELFF. The CDR3 nucleotides are TGTGCCATCAGTGGAATCTTTGGACTAGCGGGGGCGAACACCGGGGAGCTGTTTTTT.

J is TRBJ2-3 and V is TRBV6-5; tentatively, D is TRBD1 or TRBD2 (6 bases each). Germline V gene data show CDR1 as MNHEY and CDR2 as SVGAGI. Trimming took 2 bases from V and 1 from J, leaving 10 bases between them. This CDR3 is built from 15 residues. CDR3 amino acids: CASSYRRGGTDTQYF. CDR3 DNA sequence: TGTGCCAGCAGTTACCGAAGGGGGGGCACAGATACGCAGTATTTT.

In its sample, this clonotype was seen a few times. J is TRBJ1-2 and V is TRBV12-3 or TRBV12-4, with 7 bases identical to TRBD1. The CDR3 runs to 15 residues. After removal of 5 bases from V and 5 bases from J, the junction contained 11 bases not matched to a gene. Here the CDR3 reads CASSPTGARGYGYTF. DNA of the CDR3: TGTGCCAGCAGTCCTACAGGGGCACGAGGATATGGCTACACCTTC.

In its sample, this clonotype was seen many times. The J gene is TRBJ1-1, the V gene TRBV20-1; D uncertain. Trimming cost V 7 bases and J 0 bases, with 15 bases left between them. The CDR3 contains 14 residues. Germline CDR1 and CDR2: DFQATT and SNEGSKA (reference sequence). The CDR3 loop reads CSGPEGFMNTEAFF. The CDR3 DNA reads as TGCAGTGGGCCAGAGGGCTTTATGAACACTGAAGCTTTCTTT.

This clonotype was seen more than once but under ten times. The chain uses TRBV12-3 or TRBV12-4 and TRBJ2-7, with TRBD2 matching 7 bases. The CDR3 sequence is 12 residues long. V was clipped by 6 bases and J by 5 bases; unmatched bases: 4. The CDR3 bases are TGTGCCAGCAGGAAAACTAGCGACGAGCAGTACTTC. Protein sequence: CASRKTSDEQYF.